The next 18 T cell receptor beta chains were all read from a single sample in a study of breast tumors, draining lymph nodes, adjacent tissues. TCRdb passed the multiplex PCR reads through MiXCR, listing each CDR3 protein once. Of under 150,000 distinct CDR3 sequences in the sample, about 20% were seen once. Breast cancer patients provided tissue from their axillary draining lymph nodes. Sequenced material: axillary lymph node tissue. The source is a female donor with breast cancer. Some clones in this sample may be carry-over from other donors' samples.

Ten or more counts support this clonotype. CDR3 amino acids: CASSPAAGEYNEQFF. The CDR3 region has the DNA TGTGCCAGCAGCCCCGCGGCGGGAGAGTACAATGAGCAGTTCTTC. V usage is TRBV5-8 and J usage is TRBJ2-1; 7 bases align to TRBD2. The CDR3 contains 15 residues. Germline V CDR1 and CDR2: SGHTS, YDEGEE. With 4 bases clipped from V and 4 bases from J, the junction kept 8 bases outside the gene matches.

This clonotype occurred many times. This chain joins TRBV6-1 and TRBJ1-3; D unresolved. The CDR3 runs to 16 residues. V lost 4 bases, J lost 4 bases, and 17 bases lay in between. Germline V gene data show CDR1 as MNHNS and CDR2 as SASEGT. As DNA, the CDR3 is TGTGCCAGCAGTGCACGTGAAAGTGGCTTGGGAAACACCATATATTTT. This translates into CASSARESGLGNTIYF.

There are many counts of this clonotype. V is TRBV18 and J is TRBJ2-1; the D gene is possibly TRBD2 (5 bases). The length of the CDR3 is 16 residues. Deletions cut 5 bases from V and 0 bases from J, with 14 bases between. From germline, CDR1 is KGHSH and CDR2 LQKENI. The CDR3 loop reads CASSGLSRSSYNEQFF. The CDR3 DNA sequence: TGTGCCAGCTCAGGACTTAGCCGGAGCTCCTACAATGAGCAGTTCTTC.

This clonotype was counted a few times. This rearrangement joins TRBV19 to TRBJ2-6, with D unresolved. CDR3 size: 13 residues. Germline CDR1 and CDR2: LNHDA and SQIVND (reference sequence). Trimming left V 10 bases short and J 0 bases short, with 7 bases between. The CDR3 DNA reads TGTGCCACCCGACCCTCTGGGGCCAACGTCCTGACTTTC. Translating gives CATRPSGANVLTF.

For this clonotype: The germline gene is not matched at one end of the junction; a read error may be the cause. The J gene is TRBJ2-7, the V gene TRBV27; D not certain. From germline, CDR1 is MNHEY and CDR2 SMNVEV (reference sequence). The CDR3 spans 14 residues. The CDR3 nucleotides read TGTGCCAGCAGTTTATCTGGAAGCTCCTGCGAGCAGTACTTC. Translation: CASSLSGSSCEQYF.

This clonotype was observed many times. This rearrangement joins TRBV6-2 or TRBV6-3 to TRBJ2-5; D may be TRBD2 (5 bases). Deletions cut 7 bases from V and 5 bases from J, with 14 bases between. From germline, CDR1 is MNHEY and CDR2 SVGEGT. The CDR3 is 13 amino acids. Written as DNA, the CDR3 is TGTGCCAGCACCTTCGGGGTTCGGGAGACCCAGTACTTC. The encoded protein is CASTFGVRETQYF.

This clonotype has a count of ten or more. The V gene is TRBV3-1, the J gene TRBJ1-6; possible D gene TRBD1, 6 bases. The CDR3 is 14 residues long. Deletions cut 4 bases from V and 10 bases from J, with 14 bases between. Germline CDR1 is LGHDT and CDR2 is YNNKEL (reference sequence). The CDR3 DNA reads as TGTGCCAGCAGCCTCAGGGGTGGAAGCTCACCCCTCCACTTT. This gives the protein CASSLRGGSSPLHF.

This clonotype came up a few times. The CDR3 nucleotides read TGTGCCAGTAATAGAGGGGCGCTCTCTGGGGCCAACGTCCTGACTTTC. Residues: CASNRGALSGANVLTF. The chain has TRBV19 and TRBJ2-6, with D perhaps given as TRBD1 or TRBD2 (5 bases each). CDR3 length: 16 amino acids. V dropped 7 bases and J dropped 0 bases, with 13 bases sitting between them. The germline CDR1 and CDR2 sequences are LNHDA and SQIVND (reference sequence).

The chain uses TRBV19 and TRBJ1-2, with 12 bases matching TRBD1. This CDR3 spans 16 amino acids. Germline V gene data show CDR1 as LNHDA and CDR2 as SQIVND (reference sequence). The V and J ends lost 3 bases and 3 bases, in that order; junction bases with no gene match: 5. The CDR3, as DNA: TGTGCCAGTAGTATGGGACAGGGGGCTCCGTACTATGGCTACACCTTC. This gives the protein CASSMGQGAPYYGYTF.

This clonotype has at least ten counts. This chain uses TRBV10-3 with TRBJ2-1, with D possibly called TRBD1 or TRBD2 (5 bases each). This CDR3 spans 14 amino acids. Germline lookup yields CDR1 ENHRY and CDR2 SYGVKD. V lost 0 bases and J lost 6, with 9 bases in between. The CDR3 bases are TGTGCCATCAGTGAGTCCGGGGCCGGCAATGAGCAGTTCTTC. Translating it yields CAISESGAGNEQFF.

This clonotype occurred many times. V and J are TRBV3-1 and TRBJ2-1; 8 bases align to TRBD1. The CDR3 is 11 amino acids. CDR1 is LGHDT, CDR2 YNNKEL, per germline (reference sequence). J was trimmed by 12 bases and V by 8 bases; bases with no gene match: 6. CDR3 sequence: CASGQGKAQFF. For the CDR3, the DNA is TGTGCCAGCGGACAGGGCAAGGCGCAGTTCTTC.

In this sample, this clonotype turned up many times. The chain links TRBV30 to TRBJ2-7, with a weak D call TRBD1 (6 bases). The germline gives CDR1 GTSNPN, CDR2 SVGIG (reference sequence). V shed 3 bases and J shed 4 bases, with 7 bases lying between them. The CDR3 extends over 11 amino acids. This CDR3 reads CAWSQGYEQYF. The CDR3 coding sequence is TGTGCCTGGAGCCAGGGGTACGAGCAGTACTTC.

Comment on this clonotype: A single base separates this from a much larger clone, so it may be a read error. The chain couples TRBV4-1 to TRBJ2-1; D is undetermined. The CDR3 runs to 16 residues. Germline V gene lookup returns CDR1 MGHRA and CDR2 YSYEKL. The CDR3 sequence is CAHAVGSGRWSNVQFF. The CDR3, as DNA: TGCGCCCACGCGGTGGGGTCGGGTCGGTGGAGCAATGTGCAGTTCTTC.

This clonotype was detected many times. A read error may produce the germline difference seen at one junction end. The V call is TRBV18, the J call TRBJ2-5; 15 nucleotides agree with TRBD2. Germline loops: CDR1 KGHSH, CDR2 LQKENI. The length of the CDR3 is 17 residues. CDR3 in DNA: TGTGCCAGCTCAGCACCGGGACTAGCGGGAGGTGGAGAGACCCAGTACTTC. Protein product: CASSAPGLAGGGETQYF.

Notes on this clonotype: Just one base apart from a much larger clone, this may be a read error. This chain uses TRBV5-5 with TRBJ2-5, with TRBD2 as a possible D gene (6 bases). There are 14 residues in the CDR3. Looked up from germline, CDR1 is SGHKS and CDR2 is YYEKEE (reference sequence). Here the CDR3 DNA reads TGTGCCGGCAGCTTGTTTCCGGGGGTGGAGACCCAGTACTTC. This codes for CAGSLFPGVETQYF.

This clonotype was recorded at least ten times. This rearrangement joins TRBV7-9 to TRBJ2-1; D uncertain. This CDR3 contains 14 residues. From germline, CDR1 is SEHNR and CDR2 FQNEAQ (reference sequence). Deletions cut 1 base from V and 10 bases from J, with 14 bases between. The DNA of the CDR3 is TGTGCCAGCAGCTTAGGACACCTTTTCCCGGAGCAGTTCTTC. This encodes CASSLGHLFPEQFF. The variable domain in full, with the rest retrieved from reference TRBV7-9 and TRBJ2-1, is DTGVSQNPRHKITKRGQNVTFRCDPISEHNRLYWYRQTLGQGPEFLTYFQNEAQLEKSRLLSDRFSAERPKGSFSTLEIQRTEQGDSAMYLCASSLGHLFPEQFFGPGTRLTVL.

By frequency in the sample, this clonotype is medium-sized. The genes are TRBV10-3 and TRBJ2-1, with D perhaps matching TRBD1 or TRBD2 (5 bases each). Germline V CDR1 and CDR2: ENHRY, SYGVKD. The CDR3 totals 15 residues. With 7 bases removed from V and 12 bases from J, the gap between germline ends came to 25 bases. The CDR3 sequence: CAINLQGSPRRGQFF. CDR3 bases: TGTGCCATCAATTTGCAGGGTTCCCCCCGCCGGGGGCAGTTCTTC.

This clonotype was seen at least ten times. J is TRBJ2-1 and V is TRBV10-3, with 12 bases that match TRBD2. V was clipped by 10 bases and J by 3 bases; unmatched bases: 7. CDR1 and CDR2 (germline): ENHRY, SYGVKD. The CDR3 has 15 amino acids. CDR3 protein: CATGTSGHNYNEQFF. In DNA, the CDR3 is TGTGCCACCGGGACTAGCGGGCACAACTACAATGAGCAGTTCTTC.